The entry below gives a single T cell receptor (beta chain) sequence along with its context. This sample was included in a study of blood T cell repertoires in COVID-19. At the level of the study: The study drew acute and convalescent COVID-19 samples from the United States, Italy and Spain. Sources were T cells, B-cell-depleted T cells, or PBMCs; the material itself was cDNA or gDNA.

As originally analysed: The authors estimated nucleated cell counts from reference gene primer amplification. The repertoire was sequenced with immunoSEQ multiplex PCR; TCRdb's copy has only in-frame clones and lacks some. From that table come the V and J calls and clone size; the DNA was used to work out D and trimming. The sample lists around 220,000 clones, 85% to 90% seen once, with 1.5% in the top ten. This CDR3 is 19 amino acids long. V was clipped by 3 bases and J by 3 bases, with 26 bases between them. Sequencing used peripheral blood. The chain carries TRBV23-1 and TRBJ1-1; D is possibly TRBD1 (6 bases). TRBV23-1 is reported as an ORF; its role is uncertain. This clonotype was obtained from a man between 18 and 35 years old with active or convalescent COVID-19. Here the CDR3 reads CASSQPPRWGGVPDTEAFF. The CDR3 DNA follows: TGCGCCAGCAGTCAGCCCCCTCGATGGGGGGGCGTCCCCGACACTGAAGCTTTCTTT.